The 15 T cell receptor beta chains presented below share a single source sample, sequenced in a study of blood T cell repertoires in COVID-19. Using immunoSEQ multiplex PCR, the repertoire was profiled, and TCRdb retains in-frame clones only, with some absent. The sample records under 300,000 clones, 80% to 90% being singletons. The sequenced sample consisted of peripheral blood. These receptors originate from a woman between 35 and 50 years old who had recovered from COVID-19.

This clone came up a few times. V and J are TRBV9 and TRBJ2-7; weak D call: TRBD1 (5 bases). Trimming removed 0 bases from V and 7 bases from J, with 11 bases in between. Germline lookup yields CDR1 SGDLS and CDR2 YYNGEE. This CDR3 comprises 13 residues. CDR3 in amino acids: CASSVGMGPEQYF. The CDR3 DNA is TGTGCCAGCAGCGTAGGGATGGGGCCGGAGCAGTACTTC.

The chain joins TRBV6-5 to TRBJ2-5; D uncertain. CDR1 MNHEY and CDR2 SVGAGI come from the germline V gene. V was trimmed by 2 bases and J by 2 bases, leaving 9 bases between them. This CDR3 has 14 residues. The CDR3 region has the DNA TGTGCCAGCAGTTACGGTTACAATCAAGAGACCCAGTACTTC. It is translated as CASSYGYNQETQYF.

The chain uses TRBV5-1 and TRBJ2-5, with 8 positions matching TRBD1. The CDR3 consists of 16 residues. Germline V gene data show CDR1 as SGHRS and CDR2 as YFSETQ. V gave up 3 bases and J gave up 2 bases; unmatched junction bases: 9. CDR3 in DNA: TGCGCCAGCAGCTCGGGACAGGTTGGCCGGCAAGAGACCCAGTACTTC. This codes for CASSSGQVGRQETQYF. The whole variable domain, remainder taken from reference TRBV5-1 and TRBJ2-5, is KAGVTQTPRYLIKTRGQQVTLSCSPISGHRSVSWYQQTPGQGLQFLFEYFSETQRNKGNFPGRFSGRQFSNSRSEMNVSTLELGDSALYLCASSSGQVGRQETQYFGPGTRLLVL.

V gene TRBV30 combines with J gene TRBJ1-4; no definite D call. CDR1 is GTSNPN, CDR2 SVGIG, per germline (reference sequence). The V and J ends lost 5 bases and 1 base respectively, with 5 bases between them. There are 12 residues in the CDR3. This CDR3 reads CAWGKTNEKLFF. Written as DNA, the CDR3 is TGTGCCTGGGGCAAAACTAATGAAAAACTGTTTTTT. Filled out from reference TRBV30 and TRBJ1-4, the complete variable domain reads SQTIHQWPATLVQPVGSPLSLECTVEGTSNPNLYWYRQAAGRGLQLLFYSVGIGQISSEVPQNLSASRPQDRQFILSSKKLLLSDSGFYLCAWGKTNEKLFFGSGTQLSVL.

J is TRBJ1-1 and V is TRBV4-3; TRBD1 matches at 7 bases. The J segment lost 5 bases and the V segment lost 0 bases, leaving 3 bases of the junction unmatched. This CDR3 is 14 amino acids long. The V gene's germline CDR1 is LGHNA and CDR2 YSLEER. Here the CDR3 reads CASSQDFRGTEAFF. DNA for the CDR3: TGCGCCAGCAGCCAAGATTTCAGGGGGACTGAAGCTTTCTTT.

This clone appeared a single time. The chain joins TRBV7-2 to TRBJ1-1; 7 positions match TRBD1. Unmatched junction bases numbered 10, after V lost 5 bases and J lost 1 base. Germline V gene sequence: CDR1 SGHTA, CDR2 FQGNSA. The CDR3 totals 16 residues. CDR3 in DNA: TGTGCCAGCAGCCAAAGCCGGGACAGACAGAACACTGAAGCTTTCTTT. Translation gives CASSQSRDRQNTEAFF.

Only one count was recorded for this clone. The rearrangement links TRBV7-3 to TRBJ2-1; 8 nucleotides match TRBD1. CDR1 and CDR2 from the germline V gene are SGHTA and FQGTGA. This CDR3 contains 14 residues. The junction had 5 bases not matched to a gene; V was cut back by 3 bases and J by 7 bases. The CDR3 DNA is TGTGCCAGCAGCTTCCAGGGGGCGGGTAATGAGCAGTTCTTC. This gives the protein CASSFQGAGNEQFF.

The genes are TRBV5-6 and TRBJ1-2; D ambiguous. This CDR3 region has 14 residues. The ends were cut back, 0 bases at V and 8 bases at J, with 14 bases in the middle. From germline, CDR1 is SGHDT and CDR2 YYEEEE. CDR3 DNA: TGTGCCAGCAGCTTGGCCAACCAGGCGGGGGGCTACACCTTC. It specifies CASSLANQAGGYTF. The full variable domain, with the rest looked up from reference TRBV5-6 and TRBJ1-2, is DAGVTQSPTHLIKTRGQQVTLRCSPKSGHDTVSWYQQALGQGPQFIFQYYEEEERQRGNFPDRFSGHQFPNYSSELNVNALLLGDSALYLCASSLANQAGGYTFGSGTRLTVV.

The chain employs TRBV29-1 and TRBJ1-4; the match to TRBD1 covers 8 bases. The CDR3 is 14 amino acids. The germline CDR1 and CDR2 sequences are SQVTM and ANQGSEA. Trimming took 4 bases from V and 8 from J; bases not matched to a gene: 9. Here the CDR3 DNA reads TGCAGCGTTGGATTGGGGACAGGTGGCGAAAAACTGTTTTTT. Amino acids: CSVGLGTGGEKLFF.

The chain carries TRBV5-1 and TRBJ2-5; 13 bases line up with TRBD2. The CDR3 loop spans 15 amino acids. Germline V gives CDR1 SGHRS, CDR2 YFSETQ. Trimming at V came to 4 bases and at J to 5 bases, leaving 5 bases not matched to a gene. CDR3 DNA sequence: TGCGCCAGCAGCCCACCGGGACTAGCGGGGGAGACCCAGTACTTC. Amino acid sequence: CASSPPGLAGETQYF.

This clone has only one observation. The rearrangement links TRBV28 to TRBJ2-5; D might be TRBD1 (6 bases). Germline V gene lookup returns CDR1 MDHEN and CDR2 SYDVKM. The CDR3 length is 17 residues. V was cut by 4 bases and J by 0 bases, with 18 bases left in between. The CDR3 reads CASSSQIRGYYQETQYF. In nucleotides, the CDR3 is TGTGCCAGCAGTTCACAAATCAGGGGTTATTACCAAGAGACCCAGTACTTC.

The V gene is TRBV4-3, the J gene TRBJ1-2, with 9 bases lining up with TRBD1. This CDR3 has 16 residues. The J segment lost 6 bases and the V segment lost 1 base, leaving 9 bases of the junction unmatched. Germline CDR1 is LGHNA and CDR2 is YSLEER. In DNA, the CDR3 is TGCGCCAGCAGCCAAGCCCCGACAGGGGGTTACAATGGCTACACCTTC. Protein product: CASSQAPTGGYNGYTF.

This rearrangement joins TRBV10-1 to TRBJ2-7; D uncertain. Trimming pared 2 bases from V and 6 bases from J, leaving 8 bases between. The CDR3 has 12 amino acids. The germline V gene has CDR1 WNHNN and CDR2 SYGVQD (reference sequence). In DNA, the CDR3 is TGCGCCAGCAGTGAGAACTCAGGCGAGCAGTACTTC. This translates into CASSENSGEQYF.

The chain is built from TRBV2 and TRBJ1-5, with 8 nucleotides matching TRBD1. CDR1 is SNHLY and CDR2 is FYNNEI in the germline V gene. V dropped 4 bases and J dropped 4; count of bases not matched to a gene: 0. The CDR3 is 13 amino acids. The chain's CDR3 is CASSGQGNQPQHF. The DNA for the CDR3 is TGTGCCAGCAGTGGACAGGGGAATCAGCCCCAGCATTTT.

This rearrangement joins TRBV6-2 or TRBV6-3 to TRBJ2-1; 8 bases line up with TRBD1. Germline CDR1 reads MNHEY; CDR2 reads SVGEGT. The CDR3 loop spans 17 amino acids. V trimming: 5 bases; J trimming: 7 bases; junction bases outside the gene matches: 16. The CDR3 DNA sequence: TGTGCCAGCAGTAAGCCGACAGGGGAAGTTTGGGAAAATGAGCAGTTCTTC. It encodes CASSKPTGEVWENEQFF.